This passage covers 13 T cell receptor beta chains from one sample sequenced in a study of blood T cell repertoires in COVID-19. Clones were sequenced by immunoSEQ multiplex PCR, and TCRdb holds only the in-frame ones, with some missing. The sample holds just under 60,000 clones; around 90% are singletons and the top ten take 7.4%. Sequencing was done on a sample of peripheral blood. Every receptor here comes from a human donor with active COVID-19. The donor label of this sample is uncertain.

The CDR3 DNA reads TGCAGCGTTGGGCGTTTGGATTCAGACAGGGGCTCTGGCTACACCTTC. It yields the protein CSVGRLDSDRGSGYTF. The chain carries TRBV29-1 and TRBJ1-2, with 8 bases identical to TRBD1. The CDR3 runs 16 residues. Trimming cost V 4 bases and J 7 bases; bases outside gene matches: 17. Germline assignment: CDR1 SQVTM and CDR2 ANQGSEA.

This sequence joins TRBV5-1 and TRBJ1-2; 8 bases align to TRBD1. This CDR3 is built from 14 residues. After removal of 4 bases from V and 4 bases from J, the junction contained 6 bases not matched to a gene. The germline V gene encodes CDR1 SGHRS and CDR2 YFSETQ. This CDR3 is CASSQTGEGYGYTF. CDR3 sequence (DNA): TGCGCCAGCAGCCAGACAGGGGAGGGCTATGGCTACACCTTC.

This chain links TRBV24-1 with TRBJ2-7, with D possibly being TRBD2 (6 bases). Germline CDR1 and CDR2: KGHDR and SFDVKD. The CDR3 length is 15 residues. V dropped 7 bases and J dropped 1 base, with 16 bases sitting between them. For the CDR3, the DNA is TGTGCCACCAGGAGACGGGGCGGGATTTCCTACGAGCAGTACTTC. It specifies CATRRRGGISYEQYF.

This CDR3 reads CATDLFSGGEQYF. CDR3 bases: TGTGCCACCGACCTATTTTCCGGGGGCGAGCAGTACTTC. This chain connects TRBV5-5 to TRBJ2-7; D may be TRBD2 (6 bases). From germline, CDR1 is SGHKS and CDR2 YYEKEE (reference sequence). Trimming took off 9 bases at V and 6 bases at J, with 19 bases between the two ends. The CDR3 loop spans 13 amino acids.

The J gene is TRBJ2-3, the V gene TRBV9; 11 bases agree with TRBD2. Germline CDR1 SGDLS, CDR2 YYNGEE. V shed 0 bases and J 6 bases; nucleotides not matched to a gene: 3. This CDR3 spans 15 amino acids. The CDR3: CASSVVAGGGDTQYF. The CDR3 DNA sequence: TGTGCCAGCAGCGTAGTAGCGGGAGGGGGGGATACGCAGTATTTT.

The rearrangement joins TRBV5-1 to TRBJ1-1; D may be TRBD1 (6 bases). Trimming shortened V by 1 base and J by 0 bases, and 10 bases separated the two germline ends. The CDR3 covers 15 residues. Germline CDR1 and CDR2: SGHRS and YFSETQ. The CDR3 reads CASSLFGGMNTEAFF. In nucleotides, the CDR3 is TGCGCCAGCAGCTTGTTTGGGGGCATGAACACTGAAGCTTTCTTT.

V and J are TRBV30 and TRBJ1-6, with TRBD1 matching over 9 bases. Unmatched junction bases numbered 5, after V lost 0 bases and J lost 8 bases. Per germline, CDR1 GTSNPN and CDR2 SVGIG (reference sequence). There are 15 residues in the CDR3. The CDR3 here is CAWSVLGQGDSPLHF. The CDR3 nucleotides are TGTGCCTGGAGTGTACTGGGACAGGGTGATTCACCCCTCCACTTT.

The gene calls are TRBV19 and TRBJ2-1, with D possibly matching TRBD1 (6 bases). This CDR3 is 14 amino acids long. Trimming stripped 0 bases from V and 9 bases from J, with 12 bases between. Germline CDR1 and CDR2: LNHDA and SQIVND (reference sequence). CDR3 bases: TGTGCCAGTAGTATAGACAGGGGTTCAGGTGAGCAGTTCTTC. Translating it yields CASSIDRGSGEQFF.

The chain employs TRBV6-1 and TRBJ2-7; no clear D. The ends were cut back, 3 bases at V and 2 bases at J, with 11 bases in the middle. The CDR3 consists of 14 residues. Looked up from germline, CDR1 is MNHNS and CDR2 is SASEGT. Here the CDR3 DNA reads TGTGCCAGCAGTGAGCGACACACGACCTACGAGCAGTACTTC. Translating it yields CASSERHTTYEQYF.

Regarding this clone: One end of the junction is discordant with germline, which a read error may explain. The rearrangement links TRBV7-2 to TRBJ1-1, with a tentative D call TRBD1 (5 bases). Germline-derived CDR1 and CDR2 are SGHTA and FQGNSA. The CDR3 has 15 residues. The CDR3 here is CASSLAGTGGTEAFF. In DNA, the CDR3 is TGTGCCAGCAGCCTAGCCGGGACGGGGGGCACTGAAGCTTTCTTT.

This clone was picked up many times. CDR3: CASSYSTSGGHSSYNEQFF. The DNA of the CDR3 is TGTGCCAGCAGTTACTCGACTAGCGGGGGCCATAGCTCCTACAATGAGCAGTTCTTC. The chain has TRBV6-2 or TRBV6-3 and TRBJ2-1; the match to TRBD2 covers 12 bases. V lost 0 bases to trimming and J lost 0 bases; unmatched junction nucleotides: 6. CDR3 size: 19 residues. Germline V CDR1 and CDR2: MNHEY, SVGEGT.

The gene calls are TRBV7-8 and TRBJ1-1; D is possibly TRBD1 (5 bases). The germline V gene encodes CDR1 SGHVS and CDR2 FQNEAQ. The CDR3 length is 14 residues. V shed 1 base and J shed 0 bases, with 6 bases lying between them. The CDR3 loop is CASSLEGLNTEAFF. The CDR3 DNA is TGTGCCAGCAGCTTAGAGGGGCTGAACACTGAAGCTTTCTTT.

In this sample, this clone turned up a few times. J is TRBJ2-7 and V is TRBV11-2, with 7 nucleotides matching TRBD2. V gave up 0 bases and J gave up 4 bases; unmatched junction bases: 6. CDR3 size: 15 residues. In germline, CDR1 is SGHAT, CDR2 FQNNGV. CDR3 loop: CASSLEGGRGYEQYF. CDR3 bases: TGTGCCAGCAGCTTAGAAGGCGGGAGAGGGTACGAGCAGTACTTC.